This TCR beta chain was recovered during a study of blood T cell repertoires in COVID-19. For the study at large: Both acute and convalescent COVID-19 samples were obtained from the United States, Italy and Spain. The cDNA or gDNA used as material had been derived from T cells, B-cell-depleted T cells, or PBMCs.

Seattle participants joined during active infection and were tracked over time. Produced via immunoSEQ multiplex PCR; TCRdb's table is partial and in-frame only. The table records about 300,000 clones, roughly 90% of them present only once. Germline values: CDR1 SEHNR, CDR2 FQNEAQ (reference sequence). The V segment lost 4 bases and the J segment 7 bases; nucleotides outside the gene matches: 4. CDR3 length equals 13 residues. The sequencing input was peripheral blood. The chain couples TRBV7-9 to TRBJ2-1; 7 bases match TRBD1. This receptor was obtained from a woman aged 30 to 39 with COVID-19, enrolled during active disease. CDR3 residues: CASSSGQRNEQFF. The DNA of the CDR3 is TGTGCCAGCAGCTCGGGACAGCGAAATGAGCAGTTCTTC. The full variable domain, completed using reference TRBV7-9 and TRBJ2-1, is DTGVSQNPRHKITKRGQNVTFRCDPISEHNRLYWYRQTLGQGPEFLTYFQNEAQLEKSRLLSDRFSAERPKGSFSTLEIQRTEQGDSAMYLCASSSGQRNEQFFGPGTRLTVL.